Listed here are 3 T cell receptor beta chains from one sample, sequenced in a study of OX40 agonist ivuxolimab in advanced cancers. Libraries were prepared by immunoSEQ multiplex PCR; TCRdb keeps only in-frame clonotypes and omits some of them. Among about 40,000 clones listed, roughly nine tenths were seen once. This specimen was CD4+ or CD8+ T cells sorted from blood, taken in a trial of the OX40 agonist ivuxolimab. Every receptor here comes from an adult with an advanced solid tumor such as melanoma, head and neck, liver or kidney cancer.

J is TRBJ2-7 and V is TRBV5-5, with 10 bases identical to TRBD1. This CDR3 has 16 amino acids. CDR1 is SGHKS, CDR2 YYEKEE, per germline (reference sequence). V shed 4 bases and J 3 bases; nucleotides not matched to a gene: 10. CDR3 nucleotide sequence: TGTGCCAGCAGCGTAACCGGGACAGGGGCGAGCTACGAGCAGTACTTC. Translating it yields CASSVTGTGASYEQYF. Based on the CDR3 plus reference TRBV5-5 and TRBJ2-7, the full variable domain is DAGVTQSPTHLIKTRGQQVTLRCSPISGHKSVSWYQQVLGQGPQFIFQYYEKEERGRGNFPDRFSARQFPNYSSELNVNALLLGDSALYLCASSVTGTGASYEQYFGPGTRLTVT.

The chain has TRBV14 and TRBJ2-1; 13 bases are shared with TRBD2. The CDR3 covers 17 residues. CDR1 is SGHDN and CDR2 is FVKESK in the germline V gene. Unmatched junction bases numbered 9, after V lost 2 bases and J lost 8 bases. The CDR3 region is CASSQLGLAGILDEQFF. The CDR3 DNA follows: TGTGCCAGCAGCCAATTGGGACTAGCGGGGATTTTGGATGAGCAGTTCTTC.

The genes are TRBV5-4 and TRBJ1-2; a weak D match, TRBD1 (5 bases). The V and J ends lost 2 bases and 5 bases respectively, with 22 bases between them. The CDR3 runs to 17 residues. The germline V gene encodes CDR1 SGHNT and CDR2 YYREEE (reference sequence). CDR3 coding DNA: TGTGCCAGCAGCTTAGGGATCGGGGCCCGGGGGGAGTATGGCTACACCTTC. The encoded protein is CASSLGIGARGEYGYTF. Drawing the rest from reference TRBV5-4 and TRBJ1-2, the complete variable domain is ETGVTQSPTHLIKTRGQQVTLRCSSQSGHNTVSWYQQALGQGPQFIFQYYREEENGRGNFPPRFSGLQFPNYSSELNVNALELDDSALYLCASSLGIGARGEYGYTFGSGTRLTVV.